This T cell receptor beta chain was recorded in a study of CD8+CD57+ T cells in acquired aplastic anemia. Across the study: Across the sorted CD4+ and CD8+ cells, DNA amounts averaged roughly 3 ug. Study findings and constraints: Common to patients and controls were around 30 CD8+ CDR3 sequences.

This clonotype was seen a handful of times. Its cognate antigen is unknown. The germline V gene has CDR1 SQVTM and CDR2 ANQGSEA. J lost 5 bases, V lost 7 bases, and 7 bases had no gene match. CDR3 size: 12 residues. Genomic DNA constituted the template upon which TCR beta VDJ and CDR3 profiling was performed. TCRdb reprocessed the reads with MiXCR, giving one entry per CDR3 protein. Of approximately 200,000 distinct CDR3 sequences in the sample, 40% to 60% were seen once. Sequenced patients had shown CD8+CD57+ cell expansion by flow cytometry. The rearrangement links TRBV29-1 to TRBJ2-7, with 8 bases aligning to TRBD1. The sample comprised sorted CD4+, CD8+, or CD8+CD57+ T cells (not recorded which) from PBMCs. The clonotype comes from a human donor with aplastic anemia. As DNA, the CDR3 is TGCAGCGCACGGACAGGGTGGGACGAGCAGTACTTC. Translating it yields CSARTGWDEQYF.